This TCR beta chain was captured in a study of OX40 agonist ivuxolimab in advanced cancers. With respect to the entire study: Ivuxolimab was an agonistic, fully human IgG2 monoclonal antibody directed against OX40 (CD134), a costimulatory receptor. The dose-escalation cohort was almost 85% male with a mean age of about 60 years, ranging from roughly 23 to 90. Of the approximately 54 patients in dose escalation, some 20 had hepatocellular carcinoma, approximately 15 had melanoma, 9 had renal cell carcinoma and 9 had head and neck cancer. Intravenous ivuxolimab was administered to patients every 2 weeks at six dose levels: 0.01, 0.1, 0.3, 1.5, 3 and 10 mg/kg. Prior anti-PD-1, anti-PD-L1 or anti-CTLA-4 therapy was permitted, and checkpoint inhibitors had been received by around 39% of dose-escalation patients. The monotherapy dose-escalation portion (N ≈ 55 patients) of the phase I ivuxolimab trial is reported in the paper. The point of sequencing TCRbeta in the periphery was to test whether ivuxolimab changed TCR sequence diversity and drove clonal T-cell expansion. Partial responses occurred in three dose-escalation patients, of whom one had hepatocellular carcinoma and two had cutaneous melanoma.

As regards this clone: Which antigen it targets is not known. Base qualities are not at hand, and no much larger clone is one base apart.

Genomic DNA was extracted from sorted cells for sequencing of the TCRbeta CDR3 region. The immunoSEQ Assay was used to sequence the TCRbeta CDR3 regions. In TCRdb, the immuneACCESS table is reduced to in-frame sequences with V and J assigned. These tables do not hold every clone; where another copy was compared, an unresolved V gene accounts for under half, and the others remain unexplained. This sample is represented by tens of thousands of clones; around 94% of them were singletons. Approximately 20% of the sample goes to the ten largest clones. General conclusions and limits of the study: Antigen specificity was not determined for the clonally expanded peripheral T cells. At doses from 0.1 to 3.0 mg/kg, clonal expansion was seen in both CD4+ and CD8+ blood T cells between baseline and week 6. On average, CD8+ T cells showed more expanded clones than CD4+ T cells after ivuxolimab. Low levels of normalized T-cell clonal expansion were also shown by some nonresponding patients. In partial responders in the 0.1-3.0 mg/kg groups, normalized peripheral clonal expansion was found to be among the lowest, especially among CD8+ T cells.

The trial excluded patients who had a history of autoimmune disease or who were on systemic immunosuppression. Peripheral blood for TCR sequencing was drawn from every dose cohort at baseline, at cycle 4 day 1 and at cycle 7 day 1. The samples were taken from a phase I, first-in-human, multicenter, open-label dose-escalation trial of ivuxolimab. Adults with locally advanced or metastatic melanoma, renal cell carcinoma, hepatocellular carcinoma or head and neck squamous cell carcinoma were enrolled in the trial. Before TCR sequencing, CD4+ T cells and CD8+ T cells were sorted from peripheral blood as separate populations. V is shortened by 4 bases, J by 3 bases, and the region joining them spans 12 bases. According to the germline V gene (reference sequence), CDR1 reads MNHEY and CDR2 reads SMNVEV. Counted from cysteine to phenylalanine, this CDR3 has 14 amino acids. The sequence is cut down to CDR3 DNA, 42 bases in frame from base 1.

This specimen was CD4+ or CD8+ T cells sorted from blood, taken in a trial of the OX40 agonist ivuxolimab. In this chain, TRBV27 is recombined with TRBJ1-1; the D segment could be TRBD1, given 6 matching bases. This sequence was found in an adult with an advanced solid tumor such as melanoma, head and neck, liver or kidney cancer. The CDR3 reads as follows: CASSYLGGDTEAFF. The DNA sequence is given as TGTGCCAGCAGTTACCTAGGGGGGGACACTGAAGCTTTCTTT.